The 9 T cell receptor beta chains below all came from one sample that was sequenced in a study of T cells expressing NK-cell markers. TCRdb re-called the 5' RACE reads; every CDR3 protein appears as one record, without DNA. Its listing shows roughly 450,000 distinct CDR3 sequences. Sequencing was carried out using blood T cells: a sorted CD56 or NKG2C T cell subset, CD4+ or CD8+ T cells, or bulk PBMC T cells (not recorded which). The receptors were gathered from a woman aged 50 to 60 in good health.

The genes are TRBV12-3 or TRBV12-4 and TRBJ2-1. The CDR3 has 14 residues. CDR3 protein: CASSPTWANNEQFF.

V and J are TRBV11-3 and TRBJ2-7; lacking DNA, the TRBD1 call made by TCRdb goes unchecked. CDR3 length equals 15 residues. Germline CDR1 is SGHNT and CDR2 is YENEEA. The CDR3 is CASSKDRDRPYEQYF.

The rearrangement links TRBV3-1 to TRBJ2-1; TCRdb outputs TRBD2, but without DNA this stays unchecked. In germline, CDR1 is LGHDT, CDR2 YNNKEL (reference sequence). The CDR3 sequence is 15 residues long. CDR3 amino acids: CASSQAAGFASEQFF.

The rearrangement links TRBV20-1 to TRBJ2-5; TCRdb designates TRBD2, a call that cannot be tested without DNA. From germline, CDR1 is DFQATT and CDR2 SNEGSKA (reference sequence). The CDR3 has 14 residues. CDR3 sequence: CSASVGTSRETQYF.

The chain couples TRBV20-1 to TRBJ2-5; as DNA is missing, the TRBD1 call by TCRdb cannot be tested. Germline V gene data show CDR1 as DFQATT and CDR2 as SNEGSKA (reference sequence). The CDR3 runs 14 residues. CDR3: CSALTGLDRETQYF.

The chain employs TRBV12-3 or TRBV12-4 and TRBJ2-2. This CDR3 has 13 residues. The CDR3 sequence: CASSSLRSGELFF.

The chain is built from TRBV20-1 and TRBJ2-1. Germline loops: CDR1 DFQATT, CDR2 SNEGSKA (reference sequence). The CDR3 covers 13 residues. CDR3 amino acids: CSARKPEHPRAFF.

The chain combines TRBV29-1 with TRBJ1-2; TCRdb picks TRBD1, but there is no DNA to check that call. The CDR3 runs 12 residues. CDR1 is SQVTM, CDR2 ANQGSEA, per germline. CDR3 loop: CSVGGGNYGYTF.

This rearrangement joins TRBV20-1 to TRBJ2-1; the D gene TCRdb calls, TRBD1, cannot be checked with no DNA. This CDR3 spans 12 amino acids. The germline V gene has CDR1 DFQATT and CDR2 SNEGSKA (reference sequence). The CDR3 loop reads CSAYPTANEQFF.